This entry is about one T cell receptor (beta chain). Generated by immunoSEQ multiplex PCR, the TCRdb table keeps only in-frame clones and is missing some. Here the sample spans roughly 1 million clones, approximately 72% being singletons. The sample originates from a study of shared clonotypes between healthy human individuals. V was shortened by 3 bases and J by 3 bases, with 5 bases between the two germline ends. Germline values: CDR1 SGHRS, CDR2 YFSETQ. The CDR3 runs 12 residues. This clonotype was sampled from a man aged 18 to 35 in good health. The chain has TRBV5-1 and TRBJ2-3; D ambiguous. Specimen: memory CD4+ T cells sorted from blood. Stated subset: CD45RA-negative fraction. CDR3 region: CASSYQTDTQYF. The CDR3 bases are TGCGCCAGCAGCTACCAAACAGATACGCAGTATTTT.